In its sample, the clone carrying this T cell receptor (beta chain) is medium-sized. TCRdb redid the calling of the 5' RACE reads with MiXCR, one entry per CDR3 protein. Here the sample spans 4,500 to 6,000 distinct CDR3 sequences, roughly 17% being singletons. Germline V lookup: CDR1 SGHAT, CDR2 FQNNGV. The CDR3 sequence is 17 residues long. The ends were cut back, 4 bases at V and 10 bases at J, with 23 bases in the middle. The data were obtained in a study of spatial heterogeneity in lung cancer. Across the whole study: Detection consistently yielded more beta chains than alpha chains.

The time point here: sample taken at primary tumor resection. The sequenced material consisted of unsorted whole RNA from tumor, nontumor lung or frozen PBMC. Sequences were derived from PBMCs, sampled at surgery. The receptor's source is a male donor with early-stage non-small cell lung cancer. V is TRBV11-2 and J is TRBJ1-6; weak D call: TRBD1 (6 bases). The CDR3 nucleotides read TGTGCCAGCAGCTCAAGCTCAGCAGGGGCGGGTTTGTCACCCCTCCACTTT. This gives the protein CASSSSSAGAGLSPLHF.